The 25 T cell receptor beta chains presented below share a single source sample, sequenced in a study of vaccination and CD4 T cells after COVID-19. Oncomine TCR Beta short-read sequencing was applied to DNA from cultured CD4+ T cells. TCRdb re-called the PCR reads with MiXCR, one entry per CDR3 protein. The sample includes 9,500 to 10,000 distinct CDR3 sequences, about 33% seen only once; the top ten take around 29%. Regarding treatment: approximately 9-day PBMC culture with coronavirus spike peptide pools or control peptides (ViraFEST assay). From the unexposed donor, CD4+ T cells were collected ahead of the COVID-19 pandemic (2011-2018). These TCRs are of unknown antigen specificity. Source material: CD4+ T cells from blood, cultured in vitro. These receptors were collected from a human donor in good health.

This sequence joins TRBV19 and TRBJ2-4; D tentatively fits TRBD1 or TRBD2 (5 bases each). Germline V CDR1 and CDR2: LNHDA, SQIVND (reference sequence). The CDR3 extends over 13 amino acids. Trimming shortened V by 3 bases and J by 11 bases, and 14 bases separated the two germline ends. The CDR3 loop is CASSMGVSIVQYF. DNA of the CDR3: TGTGCCAGTAGTATGGGGGTATCGATCGTTCAGTACTTC.

A few counts support this clonotype. The chain uses TRBV27 and TRBJ1-2; possibly TRBD1 for D (5 bases). Per the germline V gene, CDR1 is MNHEY and CDR2 is SMNVEV (reference sequence). The V and J ends lost 2 bases and 0 bases respectively, with 16 bases between them. The CDR3 loop spans 17 amino acids. CDR3 sequence reads: CASSLKAGSITNYGYTF. The CDR3 DNA reads TGTGCCAGCAGTTTAAAGGCAGGGAGTATAACTAACTATGGCTACACCTTC.

About this clonotype itself: Here the CDR3 omits its conserved ending phenylalanine or tryptophan, so a read error is the likely source. The chain links TRBV7-9 to TRBJ1-1; 7 bases are shared with TRBD1. J lost 11 bases, V lost 4 bases, and 7 bases had no gene match. The CDR3 sequence is 12 residues long. CDR1 and CDR2 (germline): SEHNR, FQNEAQ (reference sequence). In DNA form, the CDR3 reads TGTGCCAGCAGCTCGTTACAGGGGAGGGCTTTCTCT. Residues: CASSSLQGRAFS.

The chain employs TRBV12-3 or TRBV12-4 and TRBJ1-5; D ambiguous. V was pared by 7 bases and J by 3 bases, with 7 bases between. The CDR3 covers 12 residues. The CDR3 DNA is TGTGCCAGCAATGGGGTCAATCAGCCCCAGCATTTT. Protein: CASNGVNQPQHF.

The chain carries TRBV5-8 and TRBJ1-6; no clear D. The CDR3 length is 16 residues. V lost 1 base, J lost 0 bases, and 8 bases lay in between. Germline loops: CDR1 SGHTS, CDR2 YDEGEE. The CDR3 DNA is TGTGCCAGCAGCTTGTTGGCGAGCTCCTATAATTCACCCCTCCACTTT. This encodes CASSLLASSYNSPLHF.

The CDR3 DNA sequence: TGTGCCAGCAGTCCTACAGGGGTGAACACTGAAGCTTTCTTT. Translated: CASSPTGVNTEAFF. V gene TRBV6-1 combines with J gene TRBJ1-1, with 7 bases fitting TRBD1. Trimming cost V 5 bases and J 0 bases; bases outside gene matches: 3. CDR3 length: 14 residues. Germline V lookup: CDR1 MNHNS, CDR2 SASEGT.

This clonotype turned up a few times. The rearrangement uses TRBV15 and TRBJ2-5; TRBD1 is a possible D gene (5 bases). Germline V CDR1 and CDR2: LNHNV, YYDKDF (reference sequence). V gave up 2 bases and J gave up 5 bases, with 27 bases separating them. This CDR3 has 19 residues. The CDR3 reads CATSRFRAYTGLIGETQYF. The CDR3 coding sequence is TGTGCCACCAGCAGATTCAGAGCGTACACAGGTTTGATAGGGGAGACCCAGTACTTC.

The V gene is TRBV27, the J gene TRBJ2-5, with 7 positions matching TRBD1. The CDR3 is 13 amino acids. Looked up from germline, CDR1 is MNHEY and CDR2 is SMNVEV (reference sequence). Trimming removed 5 bases from V and 4 bases from J; junction bases left unmatched: 4. CDR3 bases: TGTGCCAGCAGTCTGACAGGGATAGAGACCCAGTACTTC. Protein: CASSLTGIETQYF.

V and J are TRBV27 and TRBJ2-3, with D uncertain. Trimming took off 2 bases at V and 3 bases at J, with 9 bases between the two ends. Germline CDR1 reads MNHEY; CDR2 reads SMNVEV (reference sequence). The CDR3 length is 14 residues. The CDR3 DNA is TGTGCCAGCAGTTTAGAGGCTGCAACAGATACGCAGTATTTT. As protein: CASSLEAATDTQYF.

The V and J genes are TRBV6-4 and TRBJ2-1; D not resolved. This CDR3 region has 16 residues. The ends were cut back, 2 bases at V and 5 bases at J, with 16 bases in the middle. Germline-derived CDR1 and CDR2 are MRHNA and SNTAGT. As DNA, the CDR3 is TGTGCCAGCAGTGACATCGGCGGCGGTAGGAACAATGAGCAGTTCTTC. Its protein product is CASSDIGGGRNNEQFF.

The chain recombines TRBV19 with TRBJ2-6, with D hard to call. Trimming left V 5 bases short and J 0 bases short, with 14 bases between. Looked up from germline, CDR1 is LNHDA and CDR2 is SQIVND (reference sequence). CDR3 length equals 17 residues. The CDR3: CASSVPLSNSGANVLTF. In nucleotides, the CDR3 is TGTGCCAGTAGTGTCCCGTTGTCTAACTCTGGGGCCAACGTCCTGACTTTC.

The V call is TRBV30, the J call TRBJ2-7; 8 bases fit TRBD1. Unmatched junction bases numbered 7, after V lost 0 bases and J lost 3 bases. CDR1 is GTSNPN and CDR2 is SVGIG in the germline V gene (reference sequence). The CDR3 is 15 residues long. The CDR3 spells CAWSVPTGDNYEQYF. In DNA, the CDR3 is TGTGCCTGGAGTGTACCGACAGGGGACAACTACGAGCAGTACTTC.

V usage is TRBV27 and J usage is TRBJ1-6; tentatively, D is TRBD1 (6 bases). Germline V gene sequence: CDR1 MNHEY, CDR2 SMNVEV (reference sequence). CDR3 length: 16 amino acids. Trimming removed 5 bases at V and 6 bases at J, with 17 bases between. The CDR3 sequence is CASSLTDRALNSPLHF. The CDR3 DNA reads TGTGCCAGCAGTCTAACGGACAGAGCCCTTAATTCACCCCTCCACTTT.

This chain joins TRBV2 and TRBJ2-1; D remains unclear. Deletions cut 3 bases from V and 6 bases from J, with 9 bases between. The CDR3 contains 13 residues. Per germline, CDR1 SNHLY and CDR2 FYNNEI. CDR3 residues: CASSEGLINEQFF. CDR3 bases: TGTGCCAGCAGTGAGGGTCTAATCAATGAGCAGTTCTTC.

This chain uses TRBV6-5 with TRBJ2-3, with D tentatively TRBD1 (5 bases). Trimming left V 3 bases short and J 6 bases short, with 19 bases between. The CDR3 is 16 residues long. The germline V gene has CDR1 MNHEY and CDR2 SVGAGI. CDR3 in amino acids: CASSYSYGPRGDTQYF. For the CDR3, the DNA is TGTGCCAGCAGTTATTCCTATGGGCCTAGGGGCGATACGCAGTATTTT.

This clonotype was counted only a few times. The CDR3 loop is CASSLGTSGGSGETQYF. CDR3 in DNA: TGCGCCAGCAGCCTTGGGACTAGCGGGGGGTCGGGGGAGACCCAGTACTTC. This chain uses TRBV5-1 with TRBJ2-5, with 15 bases identical to TRBD2. This CDR3 contains 17 residues. V was pared by 4 bases and J by 5 bases, with 9 bases of the junction left unmatched. Germline-derived CDR1 and CDR2 are SGHRS and YFSETQ.

This clonotype has more than one count but fewer than ten. The chain carries TRBV7-2 and TRBJ2-2; D unresolved. The CDR3 has 14 residues. CDR1 and CDR2 (germline): SGHTA, FQGNSA. V lost 1 base, J lost 5 bases, and 8 bases lay in between. The CDR3 DNA is TGTGCCAGCAGCTTAGTGGCTGGAACCGGGGAGCTGTTTTTT. It is translated as CASSLVAGTGELFF.

This chain uses TRBV12-3 or TRBV12-4 with TRBJ1-1, with 7 nucleotides matching TRBD1. Germline trimming cut 6 bases from V and 0 bases from J; bases unmatched to any gene: 7. CDR3 length: 15 amino acids. The CDR3 DNA reads as TGTGCCAGCAGGGAGACAGGGTGGGTGAACACTGAAGCTTTCTTT. Translating gives CASRETGWVNTEAFF.

This rearrangement joins TRBV30 to TRBJ2-3, with a tentative D call TRBD1 (6 bases). Germline V gene data show CDR1 as GTSNPN and CDR2 as SVGIG (reference sequence). The V and J ends lost 2 bases and 2 bases respectively, with 8 bases between them. The CDR3 is made up of 13 amino acids. CDR3: CAWSTGTTDTQYF. The CDR3 bases are TGTGCCTGGAGTACAGGGACCACAGATACGCAGTATTTT.

This clonotype appeared a few times. J is TRBJ2-3 and V is TRBV20-1; the match to TRBD2 covers 13 bases. Germline V gene lookup returns CDR1 DFQATT and CDR2 SNEGSKA (reference sequence). With 3 bases clipped from V and 2 bases from J, the junction kept 5 bases outside the gene matches. The CDR3 is made up of 16 amino acids. For the CDR3, the DNA is TGCAGTGCTAGGACTAGCGGGGGGCCCAACACAGATACGCAGTATTTT. It encodes CSARTSGGPNTDTQYF.

The chain couples TRBV19 to TRBJ2-1; TRBD1 or TRBD2 may be the D gene (5 bases each). CDR3 length: 16 amino acids. Germline CDR1 and CDR2: LNHDA and SQIVND (reference sequence). Deletions cut 9 bases from V and 2 bases from J, with 20 bases between. CDR3 in DNA: TGTGCCAGCTCTAAGGGGAGCCAAACACCCTACAATGAGCAGTTCTTC. Its translation is CASSKGSQTPYNEQFF.

This clonotype showed up just a few times. The chain links TRBV20-1 to TRBJ1-1; D unclear. Trimming took 6 bases from V and 5 from J, leaving 10 bases between them. The CDR3 extends over 11 amino acids. Germline V CDR1 and CDR2: DFQATT, SNEGSKA (reference sequence). This CDR3 reads CSALGSTEAFF. The CDR3 DNA reads as TGCAGTGCCCTCGGGTCTACTGAAGCTTTCTTT.

The genes are TRBV27 and TRBJ2-5; TRBD1 matches 7 bases. The CDR3 runs 13 residues. Germline V gene lookup returns CDR1 MNHEY and CDR2 SMNVEV (reference sequence). The junction had 7 bases not matched to a gene; V was cut back by 7 bases and J by 5 bases. As DNA, the CDR3 is TGTGCCAGCAAAGACAGGGCTGGGGAGACCCAGTACTTC. Its translation is CASKDRAGETQYF.

There are a few counts of this clonotype. CDR3 DNA: TGTGCCAGCAGTTTATGGGGGCAGGTTGACGAGCAGTACTTC. It encodes CASSLWGQVDEQYF. V usage is TRBV12-3 or TRBV12-4 and J usage is TRBJ2-7, with D tentatively TRBD1 (6 bases). The CDR3 runs to 14 residues. V lost 2 bases, J lost 5 bases, and 13 bases lay in between.

The table lists this clonotype with a few counts. V is TRBV19 and J is TRBJ1-6; no clear D. The germline V gene encodes CDR1 LNHDA and CDR2 SQIVND (reference sequence). V lost 6 bases, J lost 0 bases, and 9 bases lay in between. The CDR3 covers 15 residues. CDR3 amino acids: CASSTTSSYNSPLHF. The CDR3 nucleotides read TGTGCCAGTAGCACCACGAGCTCCTATAATTCACCCCTCCACTTT.